The 6 T cell receptor beta chains in this list originate from one sample, sequenced in a study of tumor-infiltrating lymphocytes in oesophageal squamous cell carcinoma. TCRdb re-called the PCR reads with MiXCR, one entry per CDR3 protein. The table lists about 7,200 distinct CDR3 sequences, approximately 14% of them singletons. Sample: blood. The receptors were gathered from a male donor with esophageal squamous cell carcinoma.

Concerning this clonotype itself: A much bigger clone sits one base away, suggesting this may be a read error. The V gene is TRBV19, the J gene TRBJ2-5, with D tentatively TRBD2 (6 bases). The DNA end lines up better with TRBJ2-1; the J call may be wrong. The CDR3 extends over 14 amino acids. The V gene's germline CDR1 is LNHDA and CDR2 SQIVND (reference sequence). In DNA form, the CDR3 reads TGTGCCAGTAGCCGGGTCGGCGGTCGGGAGACCCAGTTCTTC. The encoded protein is CASSRVGGRETQFF.

This clonotype is labeled medium-sized (0.01 to 0.1%). The chain has TRBV10-3 and TRBJ2-3; 11 nucleotides agree with TRBD2. Unmatched junction bases numbered 9, after V lost 1 base and J lost 9 bases. Germline CDR1 and CDR2: ENHRY and SYGVKD. This CDR3 is built from 16 residues. CDR3 in DNA: TGTGCCATCAGTGAGTGGGGTAGCGGGGGGGCGGCCACGCAGTATTTT. Translating gives CAISEWGSGGAATQYF.

This clonotype was detected only a few times. This clone may be a read error of a much larger clone one base away. This chain joins TRBV10-3 and TRBJ2-1, with 8 bases fitting TRBD2. The J call may be mistaken, given a closer DNA end match to TRBJ2-7. This CDR3 contains 16 residues. Germline V gene sequence: CDR1 ENHRY, CDR2 SYGVKD. This chain's CDR3 is CAARNSGVNSYNEQYF. CDR3 bases: TGTGCCGCAAGGAATAGCGGGGTAAACTCCTACAATGAGCAGTACTTC.

By proportion, this clonotype is large. This rearrangement joins TRBV7-9 to TRBJ2-1; 10 nucleotides line up with TRBD2. J gave up 7 bases and V 5 bases, and 8 bases lay outside the gene matches. There are 15 residues in the CDR3. Germline CDR1 reads SEHNR; CDR2 reads FQNEAQ (reference sequence). The CDR3 DNA is TGTGCCAGCAGCACCAGCGGGGGGGCATGGAATGAGCAGTTCTTC. It yields the protein CASSTSGGAWNEQFF.

This clonotype was seen only a few times. This CDR3 fails to terminate in the conserved phenylalanine or tryptophan, so it likely reflects a read error. The DNA is omitted, as the CDR3 cannot be located on it reliably, and the CDR3 follows TCRdb's listing. The gene calls are TRBV11-3 and TRBJ2-6. The CDR3 contains 8 residues when both ends are counted. Germline lookup yields CDR1 SGHNT and CDR2 YENEEA. The CDR3 loop is CASSLKTS.

This clonotype is medium-sized in the sample. This chain links TRBV7-9 with TRBJ2-7, with 10 bases matching TRBD1. CDR1 is SEHNR and CDR2 is FQNEAQ in the germline V gene (reference sequence). J was trimmed by 6 bases and V by 5 bases; bases with no gene match: 10. The CDR3 extends over 15 amino acids. The CDR3 bases are TGTGCCAGCAGCCTACAGAGGGACAGGGGAGGCGAGCAGTACTTC. It translates to CASSLQRDRGGEQYF.